This TCR beta chain is drawn from a study of T cell changes during pregnancy in multiple sclerosis. Using immunoSEQ multiplex PCR, the repertoire was profiled, and TCRdb retains in-frame clones only, with some absent. Among about 16,000 clones listed, roughly 96% were seen once. The sequences come from peripheral blood, collected in the third trimester of pregnancy. This sequence was found in a female donor with multiple sclerosis, enrolled in a pregnancy study.

The DNA of the CDR3 is TGTGCCAGTAGTCCAGACAGGGCTAGCACAGATACGCAGTATTTT. It yields the protein CASSPDRASTDTQYF. This chain connects TRBV19 to TRBJ2-3, with TRBD1 identical over 7 bases. CDR1 is LNHDA, CDR2 SQIVND, per germline (reference sequence). J lost 0 bases, V lost 5 bases, and 5 bases had no gene match. The CDR3 has 15 residues.